Shown below are 2 T cell receptor beta chains from a single sample sequenced in a study of shared clonotypes between healthy human individuals. Sequenced by immunoSEQ multiplex PCR; TCRdb stores in-frame clones only, minus some. The sample records about 2 million clones, about 95% being singletons. Naive CD8 cells, CD45RO-negative and positively selected for CCR7, excluded terminally differentiated effector memory CD45RA+ cells. Sequenced: naive CD8+ T cells sorted from blood. These receptor sequences come from a man between 18 and 29 years old in good health.

The gene calls are TRBV6-5 and TRBJ1-1; D is ambiguous. CDR1 and CDR2 (germline): MNHEY, SVGAGI. The CDR3 totals 12 residues. V dropped 6 bases and J dropped 1 base, with 6 bases sitting between them. DNA for the CDR3: TGTGCCAGCAGGCGTCAGAACACTGAAGCTTTCTTT. Translated, it gives CASRRQNTEAFF.

V gene TRBV19 combines with J gene TRBJ1-5; D gene ambiguous. The ends were cut back, 0 bases at V and 5 bases at J, with 5 bases in the middle. The CDR3 sequence is 13 residues long. Germline-derived CDR1 and CDR2 are LNHDA and SQIVND (reference sequence). The CDR3 DNA sequence: TGTGCCAGTAGTATAGATCTCCATCAGCCCCAGCATTTT. Translated: CASSIDLHQPQHF.